Each of the 25 T cell receptor beta chains below was sequenced from the same sample in a study of T-cell reconstitution after alpha-beta-depleted transplantation in children. The authors prepared the TCRbeta library with unique molecular identifiers. TCRdb processed the PCR reads anew with MiXCR; each CDR3 protein has one entry. The top ten hold 0.75% to 0.85% of the sample, which has hundreds of thousands of distinct CDR3 sequences, roughly 13% seen once. Specimen: PBMCs, collected before TCRalphabeta/CD19-depleted stem cell transplant. Every receptor here comes from a girl under 10 years old with congenital amegakaryocytic thrombocytopenia, due to receive a stem cell transplant.

This chain links TRBV24-1 with TRBJ2-1; 8 bases map to TRBD2. The CDR3 consists of 12 residues. With V trimmed by 1 base and J by 15 bases, 4 bases remained unmatched. Germline CDR1 and CDR2: KGHDR and SFDVKD. The CDR3 DNA follows: TGTGCCACCAGTGATTTTAAGCGGGAGTTGTTCTTC. It translates to CATSDFKRELFF.

This clonotype was detected ten times or more. The chain recombines TRBV20-1 with TRBJ2-1; TRBD2 matches 10 bases. Germline V gives CDR1 DFQATT, CDR2 SNEGSKA (reference sequence). The CDR3 extends over 16 amino acids. V lost 0 bases and J lost 4; bases outside the gene matches: 6. The CDR3 DNA reads as TGCAGTGCTAGAGACGTCGGGACTAGCGTGTACAATGAGCAGTTCTTC. This gives the protein CSARDVGTSVYNEQFF.

This clonotype was recorded many times. The rearrangement uses TRBV7-9 and TRBJ1-4; D is uncertain. CDR3 length: 13 amino acids. Germline values: CDR1 SEHNR, CDR2 FQNEAQ (reference sequence). V lost 5 bases, J lost 7 bases, and 11 bases lay in between. The CDR3 DNA follows: TGTGCCAGCAGCCGAGGCGGGAGTGAAAAACTGTTTTTT. Protein product: CASSRGGSEKLFF.

The rearrangement joins TRBV12-3 or TRBV12-4 to TRBJ2-2; D unresolved. V lost 6 bases to trimming and J lost 0 bases, with 11 bases between them. This CDR3 is 15 amino acids long. Here the CDR3 DNA reads TGTGCCAGCAGATTGGGCCCGCCGAACACCGGGGAGCTGTTTTTT. Protein: CASRLGPPNTGELFF.

The chain uses TRBV12-3 or TRBV12-4 and TRBJ2-3, with 10 bases aligning to TRBD1. V shed 6 bases and J 5 bases; nucleotides not matched to a gene: 8. This CDR3 has 15 amino acids. Written as DNA, the CDR3 is TGTGCCAGCAGCCGGGAGACAGGGGGCAAAGATACGCAGTATTTT. Protein product: CASSRETGGKDTQYF.

J is TRBJ2-7 and V is TRBV5-1; 7 bases fit TRBD1. V lost 4 bases, J lost 1 base, and 11 bases stayed unmatched. Germline assignment: CDR1 SGHRS and CDR2 YFSETQ. The CDR3 has 16 amino acids. CDR3 sequence: CASSPRTGDPSYEQYF. In DNA, the CDR3 is TGCGCCAGCAGCCCTCGAACAGGGGACCCTTCCTACGAGCAGTACTTC.

J is TRBJ2-5 and V is TRBV13; TRBD2 aligns across 13 bases. CDR1 and CDR2 (germline): PRHDT, FYEKMQ (reference sequence). V gave up 4 bases and J gave up 1 base; unmatched junction bases: 3. The CDR3 spans 16 residues. In DNA, the CDR3 is TGTGCCAGCAGCTCAGGGACTAGCGGGACCCAAGAGACCCAGTACTTC. This sequence encodes CASSSGTSGTQETQYF.

V usage is TRBV3-1 and J usage is TRBJ2-7, with a tentative D call TRBD1 (6 bases). Per germline, CDR1 LGHDT and CDR2 YNNKEL (reference sequence). There are 14 residues in the CDR3. V dropped 4 bases and J dropped 3 bases, with 13 bases sitting between them. The DNA of the CDR3 is TGTGCCAGCAGCCTAGAGAACAGGGACTACGAGCAGTACTTC. This codes for CASSLENRDYEQYF.

Regarding this clonotype: Possible read error: a much larger clone is one base away. The V gene is TRBV20-1, the J gene TRBJ2-1; D is possibly TRBD2 (5 bases). This CDR3 has 11 residues. The V and J ends lost 2 bases and 8 bases respectively, with 7 bases between them. Germline V gene data show CDR1 as DFQATT and CDR2 as SNEGSKA (reference sequence). In nucleotides, the CDR3 is TGCAGTGCTAGACCCGGGGATGAGCAGTTCTTC. Encoded protein: CSARPGDEQFF.

This clonotype has at least ten counts. CDR3 sequence (DNA): TGTGCCAGCAGTCGACAGGGTACCTACAATGAGCAGTTCTTC. It codes for CASSRQGTYNEQFF. The genes are TRBV28 and TRBJ2-1; 7 bases match TRBD1. V lost 5 bases to trimming and J lost 2 bases; unmatched junction nucleotides: 3. This CDR3 has 14 amino acids. Germline loops: CDR1 MDHEN, CDR2 SYDVKM. The full variable domain, its missing parts supplied by reference TRBV28 and TRBJ2-1, is DVKVTQSSRYLVKRTGEKVFLECVQDMDHENMFWYRQDPGLGLRLIYFSYDVKMKEKGDIPEGYSVSREKKERFSLILESASTNQTSMYLCASSRQGTYNEQFFGPGTRLTVL.

This sequence joins TRBV6-2 or TRBV6-3 and TRBJ2-5, with TRBD1 matching 7 bases. Germline values: CDR1 MNHEY, CDR2 SVGEGT. J was trimmed by 6 bases and V by 6 bases; bases with no gene match: 13. The CDR3 length is 15 residues. This CDR3 reads CASSHRQGGPKTQYF. DNA of the CDR3: TGTGCCAGCAGCCATCGACAGGGTGGCCCCAAGACCCAGTACTTC.

The chain links TRBV7-3 to TRBJ2-1; 14 bases map to TRBD2. V trimming: 5 bases; J trimming: 8 bases; junction bases outside the gene matches: 8. CDR3 length: 16 amino acids. Germline-derived CDR1 and CDR2 are SGHTA and FQGTGA. The DNA of the CDR3 is TGTGCCAGCAGCCGTGGACTAGCGGGAGGTTTGGATGAGCAGTTCTTC. The encoded protein is CASSRGLAGGLDEQFF.

This clonotype was seen ten or more times. The rearrangement links TRBV5-1 to TRBJ2-7, with D perhaps TRBD2 (5 bases). V lost 1 base to trimming and J lost 4 bases, with 12 bases between them. Germline V lookup: CDR1 SGHRS, CDR2 YFSETQ. The CDR3 extends over 14 amino acids. The CDR3 loop is CASSLTSVTYEQYF. The CDR3 DNA reads TGCGCCAGCAGCTTGACTAGTGTTACATACGAGCAGTACTTC.

This clonotype was found many times. The gene calls are TRBV5-1 and TRBJ2-1, with D possibly TRBD2 on 6 matching bases. CDR3 size: 14 residues. Trimming took 2 bases from V and 7 from J, leaving 13 bases between them. The germline CDR1 and CDR2 sequences are SGHRS and YFSETQ. The CDR3 reads CASSFVGRPNEQFF. The CDR3 DNA reads as TGCGCCAGCAGCTTTGTGGGGAGGCCTAATGAGCAGTTCTTC.

This clonotype was recorded many times. The chain combines TRBV6-5 with TRBJ2-2; TRBD1 agrees at 8 bases. CDR1 MNHEY and CDR2 SVGAGI come from the germline V gene. V shed 1 base and J 3 bases; nucleotides not matched to a gene: 10. The CDR3 runs to 18 residues. CDR3 bases: TGTGCCAGCAGTTACTTCAGATATGACAGGGGACACACCGGGGAGCTGTTTTTT. It translates to CASSYFRYDRGHTGELFF.

J is TRBJ2-2 and V is TRBV12-3 or TRBV12-4; D is undetermined. Trimming removed 3 bases at V and 8 bases at J, with 13 bases between. The CDR3 is 14 residues long. This CDR3 reads CASSFLSLTGELFF. The CDR3 bases are TGTGCCAGCAGTTTTTTGAGTTTAACGGGGGAGCTGTTTTTT.

This clonotype was counted many times. This chain joins TRBV5-5 and TRBJ2-1; possibly TRBD1 or TRBD2 for D (5 bases each). The germline CDR1 and CDR2 sequences are SGHKS and YYEKEE (reference sequence). This CDR3 has 16 residues. The V and J ends lost 4 bases and 2 bases respectively, with 16 bases between them. CDR3 amino acids: CASSPEGEWAYNEQFF. The DNA of the CDR3 is TGTGCCAGCAGCCCCGAAGGGGAGTGGGCCTACAATGAGCAGTTCTTC.

The table lists this clonotype with many counts. The V call is TRBV20-1, the J call TRBJ1-5, with 7 nucleotides matching TRBD1. The junction had 8 bases not matched to a gene; V was cut back by 5 bases and J by 7 bases. Germline CDR1 and CDR2: DFQATT and SNEGSKA (reference sequence). The CDR3 spans 13 residues. CDR3: CSAQGPGGQPQHF. CDR3 sequence (DNA): TGCAGTGCTCAAGGACCAGGGGGACAGCCCCAGCATTTT.

This clonotype was counted at least ten times. The chain has TRBV12-5 and TRBJ2-1; 10 bases map to TRBD2. V shed 6 bases, J shed 2 bases, and the junction held 7 bases outside the gene matches. Germline lookup yields CDR1 LGHNT and CDR2 FRNRAP. The CDR3 length is 16 residues. CDR3 protein: CASGDQLAGPYNEQFF. CDR3 sequence (DNA): TGTGCTAGTGGGGATCAACTAGCGGGACCCTACAATGAGCAGTTCTTC.

At least ten counts were recorded for this clonotype. J is TRBJ2-3 and V is TRBV7-6; no firm D call. The CDR3 spans 13 residues. V was clipped by 3 bases and J by 3 bases, with 7 bases between them. Germline V gene sequence: CDR1 SGHVS, CDR2 FNYEAQ. The CDR3 loop is CASSFKETDTQYF. CDR3 in DNA: TGTGCCAGCAGCTTTAAGGAAACAGATACGCAGTATTTT.

This clonotype came up a few times. Here the CDR3 DNA reads TGTGCCAGCAGTTGGTCGGGCGGGAGCTCCTACGAGCAGTACTTC. As protein: CASSWSGGSSYEQYF. The V and J genes are TRBV27 and TRBJ2-7; 7 bases fit TRBD2. Looked up from germline, CDR1 is MNHEY and CDR2 is SMNVEV (reference sequence). This CDR3 contains 15 residues. Trimming at V came to 4 bases and at J to 0 bases, leaving 6 bases not matched to a gene.

This chain connects TRBV25-1 to TRBJ2-1; tentative D call: TRBD2 (7 bases). In germline, CDR1 is MGHDK, CDR2 SYGVNS. This CDR3 comprises 16 residues. The ends were cut back, 1 base at V and 4 bases at J, with 14 bases in the middle. CDR3 sequence: CASSEWPGGAYNEQFF. CDR3 coding DNA: TGTGCCAGCAGTGAATGGCCGGGGGGCGCTTACAATGAGCAGTTCTTC.

This clonotype has at least ten counts. Compared with germline, one end of the junction differs, possibly owing to a read error. The chain uses TRBV12-3 or TRBV12-4 and TRBJ1-1; 7 positions agree with TRBD1. This CDR3 is built from 10 residues. CDR3 amino acids: CASSLRGPWF. The CDR3 DNA reads as TGTGCCAGCAGTTTAAGGGGGCCTTGGTTT.

This clonotype came up many times. V gene TRBV4-1 combines with J gene TRBJ2-3, with unresolved D. The V gene's germline CDR1 is MGHRA and CDR2 YSYEKL. Between the trimmed V and J ends, which lost 3 bases and 6 bases, there was a span of 7 bases. The CDR3 loop spans 12 amino acids. Here the CDR3 reads CASSHPLDTQYF. Written as DNA, the CDR3 is TGCGCCAGCAGCCACCCCTTGGATACGCAGTATTTT.

Only a few counts were recorded for this clonotype. The chain employs TRBV7-9 and TRBJ2-1, with TRBD2 matching 12 bases. The V and J ends lost 3 bases and 7 bases, in that order; junction bases with no gene match: 10. CDR1 SEHNR and CDR2 FQNEAQ come from the germline V gene (reference sequence). The CDR3 is 17 amino acids. This CDR3 reads CASSFPSTSGSRNEQFF. The DNA for the CDR3 is TGTGCCAGCAGCTTCCCCTCGACTAGCGGGAGCAGGAATGAGCAGTTCTTC.